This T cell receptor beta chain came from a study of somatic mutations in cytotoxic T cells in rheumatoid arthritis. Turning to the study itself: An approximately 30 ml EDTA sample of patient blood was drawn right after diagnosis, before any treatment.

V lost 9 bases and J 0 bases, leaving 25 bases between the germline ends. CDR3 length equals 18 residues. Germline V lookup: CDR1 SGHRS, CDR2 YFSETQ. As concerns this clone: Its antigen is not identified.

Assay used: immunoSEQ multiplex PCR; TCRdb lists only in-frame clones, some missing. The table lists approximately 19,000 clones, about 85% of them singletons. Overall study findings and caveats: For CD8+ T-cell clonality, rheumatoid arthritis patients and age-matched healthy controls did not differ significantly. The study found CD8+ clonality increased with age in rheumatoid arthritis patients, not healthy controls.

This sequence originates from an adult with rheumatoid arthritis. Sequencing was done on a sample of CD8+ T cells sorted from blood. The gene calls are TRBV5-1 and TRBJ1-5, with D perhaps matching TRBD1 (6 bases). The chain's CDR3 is CAKGSGQPTPDSNQPQHF. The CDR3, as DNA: TGCGCCAAAGGGTCCGGACAGCCGACCCCGGATAGCAATCAGCCCCAGCATTTT.